Shown below are 24 T cell receptor beta chains from a single sample sequenced in a study of blood T cell repertoires in COVID-19. The protocol was immunoSEQ multiplex PCR, while the TCRdb copy is restricted to in-frame clones and leaves out a portion. Of some 150,000 clones in the sample, around nine tenths were seen once. The sequencing sample was made of peripheral blood. These receptors all come from a man aged 65 to 85 with acute or convalescent COVID-19.

V gene TRBV2 combines with J gene TRBJ2-7; 10 nucleotides agree with TRBD2. J was trimmed by 2 bases and V by 8 bases; bases with no gene match: 3. There are 13 residues in the CDR3. Germline CDR1 and CDR2: SNHLY and FYNNEI. As DNA, the CDR3 is TGTGCCAGCCTAGCGGGGGCCGCCTACGAGCAGTACTTC. Translated: CASLAGAAYEQYF. The variable domain in full, completed from reference TRBV2 and TRBJ2-7, reads EPEVTQTPSHQVTQMGQEVILRCVPISNHLYFYWYRQILGQKVEFLVSFYNNEISEKSEIFDDQFSVERPDGSNFTLKIRSTKLEDSAMYFCASLAGAAYEQYFGPGTRLTVT.

The rearrangement joins TRBV7-6 to TRBJ1-3; 10 bases are a match to TRBD1. CDR1 SGHVS and CDR2 FNYEAQ come from the germline V gene. V shed 6 bases, J shed 1 base, and the junction held 9 bases outside the gene matches. The CDR3 length is 17 residues. Here the CDR3 DNA reads TGTGCCAGCAGGGCCGGGACAGGGGTTTTATCTGGAAACACCATATATTTT. Its protein is CASRAGTGVLSGNTIYF.

The V gene is TRBV7-6, the J gene TRBJ2-5, with TRBD1 matching over 9 bases. Germline CDR1 and CDR2: SGHVS and FNYEAQ. The CDR3 runs 17 residues. Trimming at V came to 0 bases and at J to 1 base, leaving 6 bases not matched to a gene. CDR3: CASSLAGTGWGQETQYF. CDR3 DNA: TGTGCCAGCAGCTTAGCCGGGACAGGGTGGGGCCAAGAGACCCAGTACTTC.

The CDR3 sequence: CASSTDRTPTNEKLFF. The DNA of the CDR3 is TGTGCCAGCAGCACCGACAGGACCCCTACTAATGAAAAACTGTTTTTT. The chain uses TRBV7-8 and TRBJ1-4, with D maybe TRBD1 (6 bases). The germline gives CDR1 SGHVS, CDR2 FQNEAQ. This CDR3 contains 16 residues. V was cut by 5 bases and J by 2 bases, with 15 bases left in between.

The genes are TRBV9 and TRBJ1-6, with D unresolved. The CDR3 covers 17 residues. The ends were cut back, 0 bases at V and 0 bases at J, with 10 bases in the middle. Germline loops: CDR1 SGDLS, CDR2 YYNGEE. The CDR3 nucleotides read TGTGCCAGCAGCGTAGGTATAGCTCGCTCCTATAATTCACCCCTCCACTTT. Residues: CASSVGIARSYNSPLHF.

The rearrangement joins TRBV4-3 to TRBJ2-5; TRBD2 aligns across 8 bases. The CDR3 is 15 residues long. CDR1 and CDR2 from the germline V gene are LGHNA and YSLEER. V shed 4 bases and J 3 bases; nucleotides not matched to a gene: 7. CDR3 sequence: CASSLWRGDEETQYF. As DNA, the CDR3 is TGCGCCAGCAGCCTTTGGCGGGGGGATGAAGAGACCCAGTACTTC.

The V and J genes are TRBV6-6 and TRBJ2-4; TRBD2 agrees at 8 bases. The CDR3 totals 16 residues. With V trimmed by 4 bases and J by 2 bases, 7 bases remained unmatched. The germline CDR1 and CDR2 sequences are MNHNY and SVGAGI (reference sequence). CDR3 nucleotide sequence: TGTGCCAGCAGTTCCGCGGGGGGTATATCCAAAAACATTCAGTACTTC. It is translated as CASSSAGGISKNIQYF.

The chain joins TRBV3-1 (or the pseudogene TRBV3-2) to TRBJ1-3, with 7 bases aligning to TRBD1. The V gene's germline CDR1 is LGHDT and CDR2 YNNKEL (reference sequence). Losses at the gene ends were 8 bases for V and 6 bases for J; bases not matched to a gene: 7. The CDR3 sequence is 13 residues long. The CDR3 DNA reads TGTGCCAGCTCACAGGGGTGGGAAAACACCATATATTTT. This encodes CASSQGWENTIYF.

The chain carries TRBV6-1 and TRBJ1-1; D remains ambiguous. Germline CDR1 is MNHNS and CDR2 is SASEGT. CDR3 size: 15 residues. The germline V and J ends were trimmed by 2 bases and 6 bases, with 16 bases remaining between them. The CDR3 DNA reads TGTGCCAGCAGTGAACGTCCGGCAGGCCAGCCTGAAGCTTTCTTT. This sequence encodes CASSERPAGQPEAFF.

This chain uses TRBV11-2 with TRBJ2-1, with 10 bases matching TRBD2. The V segment lost 5 bases and the J segment 4 bases; nucleotides outside the gene matches: 11. CDR1 and CDR2 (germline): SGHAT, FQNNGV. CDR3 length: 17 amino acids. The CDR3 nucleotides read TGTGCCAGCAGCCGCCGCCTTAGCGGGGGGCATTACAATGAGCAGTTCTTC. This translates into CASSRRLSGGHYNEQFF.

This chain connects TRBV7-2 to TRBJ2-1, with D perhaps matching TRBD2 (5 bases). CDR3 length: 13 residues. Germline V lookup: CDR1 SGHTA, CDR2 FQGNSA. Trimming cost V 4 bases and J 7 bases, with 11 bases left between them. CDR3 bases: TGTGCCAGCAGCTACCGGGGTGAAAATGAGCAGTTCTTC. It yields the protein CASSYRGENEQFF.

The rearrangement joins TRBV7-2 to TRBJ2-3; D perhaps matches TRBD2 (5 bases). The V end lost 5 bases, the J end lost 4 bases, and 10 bases lay between the germline ends. This CDR3 contains 13 residues. In germline, CDR1 is SGHTA, CDR2 FQGNSA. CDR3 protein: CASSPSPADTQYF. The CDR3 DNA follows: TGTGCCAGCAGCCCTAGCCCCGCAGATACGCAGTATTTT.

This sequence joins TRBV7-3 and TRBJ2-1, with 10 positions matching TRBD2. The CDR3 spans 15 residues. The trim removed 4 bases at V and 1 base at J, leaving 1 base unmatched. Per the germline V gene, CDR1 is SGHTA and CDR2 is FQGTGA. This CDR3 reads CASSSLAGSYNEQFF. CDR3 in DNA: TGTGCCAGCAGCTCACTAGCGGGGTCCTACAATGAGCAGTTCTTC.

This chain joins TRBV3-1 (or the pseudogene TRBV3-2) and TRBJ2-1; 7 bases are a match to TRBD2. V shed 4 bases and J 7 bases; nucleotides not matched to a gene: 13. Per germline, CDR1 LGHDT and CDR2 YNNKEL (reference sequence). This CDR3 spans 16 amino acids. The CDR3 loop is CASSLSPWTRDNEQFF. The CDR3 coding sequence is TGTGCCAGCAGCCTAAGTCCTTGGACTAGAGATAATGAGCAGTTCTTC.

The chain recombines TRBV7-9 with TRBJ2-5; D is perhaps TRBD1 (5 bases). Trimming cost V 6 bases and J 4 bases, with 18 bases left between them. Germline loops: CDR1 SEHNR, CDR2 FQNEAQ (reference sequence). The CDR3 totals 15 residues. The DNA for the CDR3 is TGTGCCAGCAGTACTTGGTTAGGGGAACGAGAGACCCAGTACTTC. Encoded protein: CASSTWLGERETQYF.

This clone was detected once. This sequence joins TRBV4-3 and TRBJ2-3; 10 bases fit TRBD2. This CDR3 has 16 residues. Germline CDR1 and CDR2: LGHNA and YSLEER. J was trimmed by 5 bases and V by 1 base; bases with no gene match: 6. CDR3 in DNA: TGCGCCAGCAGCCAAGTACTAGCGGGGCAAGGAGATACGCAGTATTTT. Translation gives CASSQVLAGQGDTQYF.

The V gene is TRBV4-3, the J gene TRBJ2-3; 9 bases map to TRBD2. V shed 1 base, J shed 2 bases, and the junction held 4 bases outside the gene matches. CDR3 length equals 16 residues. CDR1 and CDR2 from the germline V gene are LGHNA and YSLEER. CDR3 sequence: CASSQAVAGVTDTQYF. In DNA, the CDR3 is TGCGCCAGCAGCCAAGCAGTAGCGGGGGTCACAGATACGCAGTATTTT.

The V and J genes are TRBV7-3 and TRBJ2-2; D uncertain. V was pared by 5 bases and J by 4 bases, with 8 bases between. This CDR3 has 13 residues. Per the germline V gene, CDR1 is SGHTA and CDR2 is FQGTGA. CDR3 loop: CASSPTVTGELFF. The CDR3 DNA sequence: TGTGCCAGCAGCCCCACAGTCACCGGGGAGCTGTTTTTT. Full variable domain (missing parts from reference TRBV7-3 and TRBJ2-2): GAGVSQTPSNKVTEKGKYVELRCDPISGHTALYWYRQSLGQGPEFLIYFQGTGAADDSGLPNDRFFAVRPEGSVSTLKIQRTERGDSAVYLCASSPTVTGELFFGEGSRLTVL.

The chain employs TRBV5-1 and TRBJ1-3; D is uncertain. The CDR3 is 16 residues long. V dropped 0 bases and J dropped 3 bases, with 13 bases sitting between them. Germline values: CDR1 SGHRS, CDR2 YFSETQ. As DNA, the CDR3 is TGCGCCAGCAGCTTGGGTATAAGCGCCCTTGGAAACACCATATATTTT. It codes for CASSLGISALGNTIYF.

The chain combines TRBV2 with TRBJ1-5; D may be TRBD1 (5 bases). Germline CDR1 reads SNHLY; CDR2 reads FYNNEI. This CDR3 region has 14 residues. V was shortened by 4 bases and J by 4 bases, with 11 bases between the two germline ends. The CDR3 region is CASSAARVNQPQHF. CDR3 sequence (DNA): TGTGCCAGCAGTGCGGCCAGGGTTAATCAGCCCCAGCATTTT.

This sequence joins TRBV9 and TRBJ1-4; TRBD1 matches 7 bases. Trimming cost V 3 bases and J 11 bases; bases outside gene matches: 10. CDR3 length: 14 amino acids. The germline gives CDR1 SGDLS, CDR2 YYNGEE. The DNA for the CDR3 is TGTGCCAGCAGCGCGACCGGGACAGAGGAGAAACTGTTTTTT. Translated, it gives CASSATGTEEKLFF.

The CDR3 region has the DNA TGTGCCAGCAGCTTAGTGACAGGGGGGTACAATGAGCAGTTCTTC. Its translation: CASSLVTGGYNEQFF. The chain carries TRBV7-2 and TRBJ2-1; 9 bases match TRBD1. The CDR3 runs 15 residues. The germline gives CDR1 SGHTA, CDR2 FQGNSA. V lost 1 base and J lost 4; bases outside the gene matches: 2. The full variable domain, completed using reference TRBV7-2 and TRBJ2-1, is GAGVSQSPSNKVTEKGKDVELRCDPISGHTALYWYRQSLGQGLEFLIYFQGNSAPDKSGLPSDRFSAERTGGSVSTLTIQRTQQEDSAVYLCASSLVTGGYNEQFFGPGTRLTVL.

The chain carries TRBV25-1 and TRBJ1-4, with D unclear. The length of the CDR3 is 14 residues. V shed 2 bases and J shed 6 bases, with 10 bases lying between them. Per the germline V gene, CDR1 is MGHDK and CDR2 is SYGVNS. CDR3 amino acids: CASSEAGRDEKLFF. DNA of the CDR3: TGTGCCAGCAGTGAAGCGGGGAGGGATGAAAAACTGTTTTTT. The entire variable domain, with the rest obtained from reference TRBV25-1 and TRBJ1-4, is as follows: EADIYQTPRYLVIGTGKKITLECSQTMGHDKMYWYQQDPGMELHLIHYSYGVNSTEKGDLSSESTVSRIRTEHFPLTLESARPSHTSQYLCASSEAGRDEKLFFGSGTQLSVL.

This clone was counted once. The chain couples TRBV10-3 to TRBJ1-3, with no clear D. V dropped 4 bases and J dropped 7 bases, with 11 bases sitting between them. CDR1 is ENHRY, CDR2 SYGVKD, per germline. The CDR3 runs to 13 residues. DNA of the CDR3: TGTGCCATCAGTGGCCCGGGTAGGAACACCATATATTTT. Amino acid sequence: CAISGPGRNTIYF.